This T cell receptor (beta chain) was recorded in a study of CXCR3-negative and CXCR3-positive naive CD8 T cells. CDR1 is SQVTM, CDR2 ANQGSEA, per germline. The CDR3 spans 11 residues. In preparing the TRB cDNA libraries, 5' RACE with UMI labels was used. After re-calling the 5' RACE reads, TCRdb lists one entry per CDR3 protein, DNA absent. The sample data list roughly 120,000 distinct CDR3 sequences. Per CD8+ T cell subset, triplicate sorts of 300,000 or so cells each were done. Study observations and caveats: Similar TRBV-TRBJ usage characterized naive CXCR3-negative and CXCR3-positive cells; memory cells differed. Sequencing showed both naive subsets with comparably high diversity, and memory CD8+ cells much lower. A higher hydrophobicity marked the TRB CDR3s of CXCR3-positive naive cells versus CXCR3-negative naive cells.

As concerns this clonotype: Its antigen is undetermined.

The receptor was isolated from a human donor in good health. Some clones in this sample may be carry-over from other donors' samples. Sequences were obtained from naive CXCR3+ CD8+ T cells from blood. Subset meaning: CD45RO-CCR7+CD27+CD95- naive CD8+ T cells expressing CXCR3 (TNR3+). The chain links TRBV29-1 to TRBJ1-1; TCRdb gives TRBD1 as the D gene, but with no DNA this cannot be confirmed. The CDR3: CSVLRDKEDFF.